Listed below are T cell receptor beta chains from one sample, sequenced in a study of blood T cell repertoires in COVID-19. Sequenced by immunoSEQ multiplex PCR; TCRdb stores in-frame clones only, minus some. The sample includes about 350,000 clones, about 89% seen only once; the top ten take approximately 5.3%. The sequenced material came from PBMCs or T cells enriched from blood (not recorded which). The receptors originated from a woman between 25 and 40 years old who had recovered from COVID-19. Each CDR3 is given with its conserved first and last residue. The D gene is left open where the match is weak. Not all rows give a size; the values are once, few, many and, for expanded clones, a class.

TGCGCCAGCAGCCAAATCACAGGGGATATCTATGGCTACACCTTC | CASSQITGDIYGYTF | TRBD1 | TRBJ1-2 | . | TRBV4-1
TGTGCCAGTAGTACTACACAATCCGGGACAGGGTATACCGGGGAGCTGTTTTTT | CASSTTQSGTGYTGELFF | TRBD1 | TRBJ2-2 | . | TRBV19
TGTGCCAGCAGCGTAGTGGGGGGAGAGACCCAGTACTTC | CASSVVGGETQYF | . | TRBJ2-5 | . | TRBV9
TGTGCCAGCAGTGACACCGGGACAGGGACCGGTGAGCAGTTCTTC | CASSDTGTGTGEQFF | TRBD1 | TRBJ2-1 | . | TRBV6-4
TGTGCCAGCATGATAGCGGGCGGGGGCGTTTACGAGCAGTACTTC | CASMIAGGGVYEQYF | . | TRBJ2-7 | . | TRBV28
TGCGCCAGCGCCACTAGCGGGGGGAACCCCAACGAGCAGTTCTTC | CASATSGGNPNEQFF | TRBD2 | TRBJ2-1 | . | TRBV10-1
TGTGCCAGCAGCTTACCCGGCAGGCCCCGCTCTGGAAACACCATATATTTT | CASSLPGRPRSGNTIYF | . | TRBJ1-3 | once | TRBV7-9
TGTGCCAGCAGGTCTTGGACCCAAGGGGATAGCAATCAGCCCCAGCATTTT | CASRSWTQGDSNQPQHF | . | TRBJ1-5 | . | TRBV19
TGTGCCAGCAGCCCTCCCCGGGACAGCTCCAATTCACCCCTCCACTTT | CASSPPRDSSNSPLHF | TRBD1 | TRBJ1-6 | few | TRBV7-2
TGTGCCAGCAGTGCCCGGAATCAGCCCCAGCATTTT | CASSARNQPQHF | . | TRBJ1-5 | . | TRBV6-2/TRBV6-3
TGTGCCAGTAGTAGGGGGCAGGGTCTCTCCTACGAGCAGTACTTC | CASSRGQGLSYEQYF | . | TRBJ2-7 | . | TRBV19
TGCGCCAGCAGCCATGGGACAGGCCAAAGGACCGGGGAGCTGTTTTTT | CASSHGTGQRTGELFF | TRBD1 | TRBJ2-2 | . | TRBV4-1
TGTGCCACCATTCCGGCAGGGTGGGTGACTGAAGCTTTCTTT | CATIPAGWVTEAFF | . | TRBJ1-1 | . | TRBV19
TGTGCCAGCAACCCCGACACCAATCAGCCCCAGCATTTT | CASNPDTNQPQHF | . | TRBJ1-5 | . | TRBV12-3/TRBV12-4
TGTGCCAGCAGCTTGGGGACATTGGACTATGGCTACACCTTC | CASSLGTLDYGYTF | . | TRBJ1-2 | many | TRBV11-2
TGTGCCAGCAGTTCCGGGACGGGAGGCAATCAGCCCCAGCATTTT | CASSSGTGGNQPQHF | . | TRBJ1-5 | . | TRBV27
TGTGCCAGCAGCCTCCGGACAGGTTCGGTAGAGCAGTACTTC | CASSLRTGSVEQYF | TRBD1 | TRBJ2-7 | once | TRBV11-2
TGTGCCAGCAGCAGGCAGACTAGCGGGGGATCCTACGAGCAGTACTTC | CASSRQTSGGSYEQYF | TRBD2 | TRBJ2-7 | . | TRBV7-2
TGCGCCAGCAGCTTGGACTCCAGGCAAGAGACCCAGTACTTC | CASSLDSRQETQYF | . | TRBJ2-5 | few | TRBV5-1
TGTGCCAGTAGTATCACCGCTAGCGGGGCTTACAATGAGCAGTTCTTC | CASSITASGAYNEQFF | TRBD2 | TRBJ2-1 | . | TRBV19
TGTGCCAGCAGCTTGGCGGCGGCTGGCTACACCTTC | CASSLAAAGYTF | . | TRBJ1-2 | . | TRBV7-2
TGTGCCAGCAGTCACTTGGGACAGCTCTACAATGAGCAGTTCTTC | CASSHLGQLYNEQFF | TRBD1 | TRBJ2-1 | . | TRBV6-2/TRBV6-3
TGTGCCAGCAGAGGTACAGGGGCCAATCAGCCCCAGCATTTT | CASRGTGANQPQHF | TRBD1 | TRBJ1-5 | . | TRBV6-5
TGCGCCAGCAGCTTGGTCGGGGGGGCCGTAGATACGCAGTATTTT | CASSLVGGAVDTQYF | TRBD2 | TRBJ2-3 | . | TRBV5-1
TGTGCCAGCAGTCTGGACGGGGGGACTAATGAAAAACTGTTTTTT | CASSLDGGTNEKLFF | . | TRBJ1-4 | . | TRBV5-4
. | CASSPFGEGIPFF | . | TRBJ1-1 | . | TRBV4-3
TGTGCCAGCAGTGAACTGGGGGGGGATTCACCCCTCCACTTT | CASSELGGDSPLHF | . | TRBJ1-6 | once | TRBV6-1
TGTGCCAGCAGTTTAGCGGGGGGCCCCTACAATGAGCAGTTCTTC | CASSLAGGPYNEQFF | TRBD2 | TRBJ2-1 | . | TRBV7-3
TGTGCCAGCAGCCTAGGACAGAGGAGAAACACTGAAGCTTTCTTT | CASSLGQRRNTEAFF | . | TRBJ1-1 | . | TRBV11-2
TGTGCCAGTAGTATCCCTCAGGGCAGGGCCGAAGCTTTCTTT | CASSIPQGRAEAFF | . | TRBJ1-1 | . | TRBV19
TGTGCCAGCAGTGCCCCTAGCTACAATGAGCAGTTCTTC | CASSAPSYNEQFF | . | TRBJ2-1 | . | TRBV2
TGTGCCAGCAGCGTAGAGGGGCACACTGAAGCTTTCTTT | CASSVEGHTEAFF | . | TRBJ1-1 | . | TRBV9
TGTGCCAGCAGCCAAACCCGGGACACTGGGGGCGAGCAGTTCTTC | CASSQTRDTGGEQFF | . | TRBJ2-1 | . | TRBV14